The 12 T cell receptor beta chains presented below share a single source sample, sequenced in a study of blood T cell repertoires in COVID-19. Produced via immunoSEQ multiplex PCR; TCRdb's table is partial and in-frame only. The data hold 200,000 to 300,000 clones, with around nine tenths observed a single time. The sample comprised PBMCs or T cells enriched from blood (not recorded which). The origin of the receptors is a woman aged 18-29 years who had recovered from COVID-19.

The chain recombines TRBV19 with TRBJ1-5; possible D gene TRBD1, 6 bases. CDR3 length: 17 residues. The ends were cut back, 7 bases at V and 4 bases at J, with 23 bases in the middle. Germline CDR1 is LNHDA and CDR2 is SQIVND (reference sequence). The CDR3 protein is CASTTIWVGTLNQPQHF. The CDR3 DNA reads TGTGCCAGTACCACGATATGGGTCGGGACACTTAATCAGCCCCAGCATTTT.

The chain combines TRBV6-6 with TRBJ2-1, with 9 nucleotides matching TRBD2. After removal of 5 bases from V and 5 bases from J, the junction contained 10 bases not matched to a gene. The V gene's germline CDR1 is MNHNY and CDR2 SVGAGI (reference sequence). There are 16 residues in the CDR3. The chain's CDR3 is CASSRTTSGGDNEQFF. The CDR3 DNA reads TGTGCCAGCAGTCGAACGACTAGCGGAGGGGACAATGAGCAGTTCTTC.

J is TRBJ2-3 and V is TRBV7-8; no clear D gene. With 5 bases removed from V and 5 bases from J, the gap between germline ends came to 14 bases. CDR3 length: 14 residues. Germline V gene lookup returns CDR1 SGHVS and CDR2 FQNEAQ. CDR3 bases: TGTGCCAGCAGCCAAGAGCGCGTGAGAGATACGCAGTATTTT. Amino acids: CASSQERVRDTQYF.

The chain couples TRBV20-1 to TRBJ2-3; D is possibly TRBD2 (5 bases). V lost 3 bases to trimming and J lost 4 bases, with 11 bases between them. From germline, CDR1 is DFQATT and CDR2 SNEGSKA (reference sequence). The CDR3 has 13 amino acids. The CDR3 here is CSASLQRSDTQYF. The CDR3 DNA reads TGCAGTGCTAGTTTGCAGCGGTCAGATACGCAGTATTTT.

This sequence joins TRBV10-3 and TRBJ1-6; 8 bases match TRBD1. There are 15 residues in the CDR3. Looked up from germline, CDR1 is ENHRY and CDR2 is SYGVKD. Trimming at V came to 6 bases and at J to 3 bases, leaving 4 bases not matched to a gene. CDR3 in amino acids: CAIRGTGYYNSPLHF. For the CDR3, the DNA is TGTGCCATCAGGGGGACAGGCTACTATAATTCACCCCTCCACTTT.

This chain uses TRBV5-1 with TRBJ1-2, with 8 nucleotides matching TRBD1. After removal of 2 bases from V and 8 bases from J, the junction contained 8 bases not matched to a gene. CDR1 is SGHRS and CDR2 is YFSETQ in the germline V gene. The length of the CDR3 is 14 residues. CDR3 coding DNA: TGCGCCAGCAGCTTTACTGGACAGGGTACGGGCTACACCTTC. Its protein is CASSFTGQGTGYTF.

The CDR3, as DNA: TGTGCCAGCAGCTTAGAGGAGGAAGCGGGAGGAGAGACCCAGTACTTC. Protein product: CASSLEEEAGGETQYF. V gene TRBV7-2 combines with J gene TRBJ2-5; 9 bases match TRBD2. V lost 1 base and J lost 4; bases outside the gene matches: 7. This CDR3 contains 16 residues. CDR1 and CDR2 from the germline V gene are SGHTA and FQGNSA.

The DNA of the CDR3 is TGCAGCGTTGGGCTAGCGGGAGGGGGTGAGCAGTTCTTC. This encodes CSVGLAGGGEQFF. V is TRBV29-1 and J is TRBJ2-1; 12 bases are shared with TRBD2. The V gene's germline CDR1 is SQVTM and CDR2 ANQGSEA. This CDR3 has 13 residues. V was clipped by 4 bases and J by 9 bases; unmatched bases: 4.

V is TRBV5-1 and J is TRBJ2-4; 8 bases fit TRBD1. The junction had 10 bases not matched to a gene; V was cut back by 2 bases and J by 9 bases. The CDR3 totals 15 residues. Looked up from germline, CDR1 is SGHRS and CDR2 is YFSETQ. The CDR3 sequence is CASSLPTGDTGIQYF. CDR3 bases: TGCGCCAGCAGCTTACCGACAGGGGACACTGGCATTCAGTACTTC. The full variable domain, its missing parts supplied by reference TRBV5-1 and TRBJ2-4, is KAGVTQTPRYLIKTRGQQVTLSCSPISGHRSVSWYQQTPGQGLQFLFEYFSETQRNKGNFPGRFSGRQFSNSRSEMNVSTLELGDSALYLCASSLPTGDTGIQYFGAGTRLSVL.

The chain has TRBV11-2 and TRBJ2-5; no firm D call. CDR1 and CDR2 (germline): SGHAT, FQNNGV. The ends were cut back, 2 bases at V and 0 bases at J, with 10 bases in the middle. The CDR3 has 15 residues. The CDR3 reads CASSLFSSYQETQYF. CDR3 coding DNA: TGTGCCAGCAGCTTATTCTCCAGTTACCAAGAGACCCAGTACTTC. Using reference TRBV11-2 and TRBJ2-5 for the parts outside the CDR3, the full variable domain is EAGVAQSPRYKIIEKRQSVAFWCNPISGHATLYWYQQILGQGPKLLIQFQNNGVVDDSQLPKDRFSAERLKGVDSTLKIQPAKLEDSAVYLCASSLFSSYQETQYFGPGTRLLVL.

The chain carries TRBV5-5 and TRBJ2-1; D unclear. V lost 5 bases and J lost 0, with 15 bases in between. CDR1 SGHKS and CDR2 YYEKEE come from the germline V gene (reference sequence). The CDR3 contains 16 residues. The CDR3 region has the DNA TGTGCCAGCAGTCTTACCGCCTTGAGCTCCTACAATGAGCAGTTCTTC. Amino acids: CASSLTALSSYNEQFF.

The CDR3 sequence: CASSDPSGRRETQYF. CDR3 DNA sequence: TGTGCCAGCAGTGATCCGAGCGGGAGGAGAGAGACCCAGTACTTC. The rearrangement joins TRBV25-1 to TRBJ2-5, with 9 bases identical to TRBD2. V shed 3 bases and J 4 bases; nucleotides not matched to a gene: 6. Looked up from germline, CDR1 is MGHDK and CDR2 is SYGVNS. This CDR3 is built from 15 residues.